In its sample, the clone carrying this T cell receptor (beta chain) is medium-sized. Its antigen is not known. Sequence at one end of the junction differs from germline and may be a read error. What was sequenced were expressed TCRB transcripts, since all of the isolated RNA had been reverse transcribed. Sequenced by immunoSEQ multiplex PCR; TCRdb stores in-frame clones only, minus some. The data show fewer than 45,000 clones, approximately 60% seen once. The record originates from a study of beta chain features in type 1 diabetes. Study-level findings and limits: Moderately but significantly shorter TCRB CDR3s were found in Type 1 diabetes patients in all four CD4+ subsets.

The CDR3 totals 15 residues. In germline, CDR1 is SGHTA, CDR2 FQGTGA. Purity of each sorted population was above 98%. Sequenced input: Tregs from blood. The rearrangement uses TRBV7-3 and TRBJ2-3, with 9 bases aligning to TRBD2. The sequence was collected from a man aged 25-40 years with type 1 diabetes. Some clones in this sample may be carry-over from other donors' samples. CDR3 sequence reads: CASSVTGLATDTQYF. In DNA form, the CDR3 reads TGTGCCAGCAGCGTAACGGGACTAGCAACAGATACGCAGTATTTT. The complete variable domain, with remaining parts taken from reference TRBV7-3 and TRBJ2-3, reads GAGVSQTPSNKVTEKGKYVELRCDPISGHTALYWYRQSLGQGPEFLIYFQGTGAADDSGLPNDRFFAVRPEGSVSTLKIQRTERGDSAVYLCASSVTGLATDTQYFGPGTRLTVL.